Below are 2 T cell receptor beta chains sequenced from a single sample in a study of regulatory T cells in long-lasting Graves disease. The time point is: persistent/refractory GD, antithyroid drugs over 5 years with positive TRAb. There was RNA extracted from PBMCs, and the TCR library was made from it. Investigators prepared the TCR beta libraries by applying iRepertoire HTBI primers and Arm-PCR of CDR3 regions. TCRdb re-called the multiplex PCR reads through MiXCR, storing one row per CDR3 protein. The repertoire has around 460,000 distinct CDR3 sequences, under 25% of them found once; the top ten carry around 14%. Source: peripheral blood mononuclear cells (PBMCs), taken when the disease was refractory, from a patient treated with antithyroid drugs. These receptors were taken from a female donor with Graves disease.

This clonotype was seen at least ten times. The rearrangement links TRBV28 to TRBJ1-1; 7 bases are shared with TRBD1. With V trimmed by 7 bases and J by 1 base, 9 bases remained unmatched. Germline values: CDR1 MDHEN, CDR2 SYDVKM. This CDR3 spans 15 amino acids. DNA of the CDR3: TGTGCCAGCAACCCGACAGGGTCTCGGAACACTGAAGCTTTCTTT. Its protein is CASNPTGSRNTEAFF.

This clonotype appeared many times. The chain is built from TRBV28 and TRBJ1-2; 7 bases map to TRBD1. The ends lost 5 bases at V and 8 bases at J; junction bases unmatched: 11. From germline, CDR1 is MDHEN and CDR2 SYDVKM. CDR3 length: 14 residues. The CDR3 spells CASSVTSGGWGYTF. DNA of the CDR3: TGTGCCAGCAGTGTTACTTCAGGGGGTTGGGGCTACACCTTC.